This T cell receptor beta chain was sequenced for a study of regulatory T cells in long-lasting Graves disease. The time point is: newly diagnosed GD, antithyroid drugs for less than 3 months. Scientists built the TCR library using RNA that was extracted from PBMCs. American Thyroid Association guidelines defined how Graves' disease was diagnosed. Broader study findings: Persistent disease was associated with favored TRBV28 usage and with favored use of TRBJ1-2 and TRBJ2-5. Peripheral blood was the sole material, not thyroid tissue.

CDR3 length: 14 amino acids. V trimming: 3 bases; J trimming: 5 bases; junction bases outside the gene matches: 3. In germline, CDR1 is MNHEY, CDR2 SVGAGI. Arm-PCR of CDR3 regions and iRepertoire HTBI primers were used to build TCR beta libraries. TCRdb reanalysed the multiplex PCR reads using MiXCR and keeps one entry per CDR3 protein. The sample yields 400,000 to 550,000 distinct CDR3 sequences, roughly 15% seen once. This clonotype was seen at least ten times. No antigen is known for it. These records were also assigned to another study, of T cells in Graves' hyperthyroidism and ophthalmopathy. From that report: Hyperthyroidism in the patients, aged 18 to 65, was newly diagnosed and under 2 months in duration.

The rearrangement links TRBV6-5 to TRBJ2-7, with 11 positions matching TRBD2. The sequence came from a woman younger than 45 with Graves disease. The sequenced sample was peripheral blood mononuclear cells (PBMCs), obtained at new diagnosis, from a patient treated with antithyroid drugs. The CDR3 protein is CASSYGTSGHEQYF. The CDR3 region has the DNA TGTGCCAGCAGTTATGGGACTAGCGGTCACGAGCAGTACTTC.